The 3 T cell receptor beta chains below come from one sample, sequenced in a study of T cell responses to AZD1222 COVID-19 vaccine. The data were produced by immunoSEQ multiplex PCR, yet TCRdb's version contains in-frame clones alone and is incomplete. Altogether around 160,000 clones are present, 82% being singletons, with the ten largest covering around 4.1%. Sequenced here: peripheral blood, sampled on day 0 of MenACWY control vaccination. Every receptor here comes from an adult in good health.

This sequence joins TRBV18 and TRBJ1-1; a weak D match, TRBD1 (6 bases). The CDR3 runs to 13 residues. The V end was cut by 5 bases, the J end by 1 base, with 8 bases between. The V gene's germline CDR1 is KGHSH and CDR2 LQKENI. The CDR3 loop reads CASSSTGNTEAFF. In nucleotides, the CDR3 is TGTGCCAGCTCATCGACAGGGAACACTGAAGCTTTCTTT.

This chain joins TRBV29-1 and TRBJ1-2, with TRBD1 as a possible D gene (6 bases). The CDR3 runs 14 residues. Germline V gene data show CDR1 as SQVTM and CDR2 as ANQGSEA. Trimming cost V 8 bases and J 8 bases, with 24 bases left between them. The CDR3 spells CSIIPGHSPRGYTF. The CDR3, as DNA: TGCAGCATCATCCCGGGACACTCGCCGAGGGGCTACACCTTC.

CDR3: CATTERVSNTEAFF. Here the CDR3 DNA reads TGTGCCACCACCGAAAGGGTCTCGAACACTGAAGCTTTCTTT. The V gene is TRBV24-1, the J gene TRBJ1-1; D is ambiguous. Germline assignment: CDR1 KGHDR and CDR2 SFDVKD. Trimming cost V 8 bases and J 1 base, with 13 bases left between them. The CDR3 extends over 14 amino acids.